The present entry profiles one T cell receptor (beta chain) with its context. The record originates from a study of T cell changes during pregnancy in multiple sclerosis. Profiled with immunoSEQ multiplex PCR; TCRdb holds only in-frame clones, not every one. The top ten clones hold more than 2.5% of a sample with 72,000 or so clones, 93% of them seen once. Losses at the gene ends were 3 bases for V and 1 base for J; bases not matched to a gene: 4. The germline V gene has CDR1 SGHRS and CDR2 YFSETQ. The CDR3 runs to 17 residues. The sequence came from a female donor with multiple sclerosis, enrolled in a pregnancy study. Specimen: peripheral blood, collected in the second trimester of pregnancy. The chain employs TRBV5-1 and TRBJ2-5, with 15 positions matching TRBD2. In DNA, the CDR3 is TGCGCCAGCAGCTCCGGACTAGCGGGGGGGACCCAAGAGACCCAGTACTTC. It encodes CASSSGLAGGTQETQYF. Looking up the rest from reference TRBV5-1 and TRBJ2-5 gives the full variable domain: KAGVTQTPRYLIKTRGQQVTLSCSPISGHRSVSWYQQTPGQGLQFLFEYFSETQRNKGNFPGRFSGRQFSNSRSEMNVSTLELGDSALYLCASSSGLAGGTQETQYFGPGTRLLVL.